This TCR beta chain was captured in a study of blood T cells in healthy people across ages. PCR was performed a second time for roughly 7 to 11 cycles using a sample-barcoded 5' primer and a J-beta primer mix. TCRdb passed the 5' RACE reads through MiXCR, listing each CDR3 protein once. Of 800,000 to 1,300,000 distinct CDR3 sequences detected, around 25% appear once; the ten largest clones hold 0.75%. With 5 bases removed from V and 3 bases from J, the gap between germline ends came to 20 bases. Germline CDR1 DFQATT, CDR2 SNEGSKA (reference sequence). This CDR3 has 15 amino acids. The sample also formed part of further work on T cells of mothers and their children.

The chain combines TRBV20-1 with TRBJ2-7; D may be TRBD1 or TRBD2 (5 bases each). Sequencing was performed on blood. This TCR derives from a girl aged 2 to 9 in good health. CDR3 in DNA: TGCAGTGCTCCCCCAATCGGGGCCTCCCTCTACGAGCAGTACTTC. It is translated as CSAPPIGASLYEQYF.